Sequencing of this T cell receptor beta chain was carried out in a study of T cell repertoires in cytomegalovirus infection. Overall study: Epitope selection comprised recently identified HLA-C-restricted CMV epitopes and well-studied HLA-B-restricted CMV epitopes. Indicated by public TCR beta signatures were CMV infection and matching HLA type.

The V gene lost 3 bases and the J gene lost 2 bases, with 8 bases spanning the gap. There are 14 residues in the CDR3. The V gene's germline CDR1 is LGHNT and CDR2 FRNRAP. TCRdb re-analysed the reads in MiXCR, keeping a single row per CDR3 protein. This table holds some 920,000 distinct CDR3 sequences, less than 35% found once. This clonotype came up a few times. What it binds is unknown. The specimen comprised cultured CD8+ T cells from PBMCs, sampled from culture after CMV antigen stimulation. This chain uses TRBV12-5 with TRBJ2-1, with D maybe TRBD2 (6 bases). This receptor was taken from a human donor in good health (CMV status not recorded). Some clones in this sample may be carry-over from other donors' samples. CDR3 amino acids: CASGFGGTYNEQFF. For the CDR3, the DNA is TGTGCTAGTGGTTTTGGGGGGACCTACAATGAGCAGTTCTTC.